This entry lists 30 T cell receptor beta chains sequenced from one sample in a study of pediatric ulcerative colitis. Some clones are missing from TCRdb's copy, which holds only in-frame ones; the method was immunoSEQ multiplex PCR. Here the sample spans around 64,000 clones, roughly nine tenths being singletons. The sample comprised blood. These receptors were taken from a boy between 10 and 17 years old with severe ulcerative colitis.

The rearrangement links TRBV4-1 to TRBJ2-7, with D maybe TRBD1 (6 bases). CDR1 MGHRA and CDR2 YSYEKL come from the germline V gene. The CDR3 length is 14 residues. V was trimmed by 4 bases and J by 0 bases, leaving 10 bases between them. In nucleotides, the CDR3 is TGCGCCAGCAGCCTAGGGGGTAGCTCCTACGAGCAGTACTTC. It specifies CASSLGGSSYEQYF.

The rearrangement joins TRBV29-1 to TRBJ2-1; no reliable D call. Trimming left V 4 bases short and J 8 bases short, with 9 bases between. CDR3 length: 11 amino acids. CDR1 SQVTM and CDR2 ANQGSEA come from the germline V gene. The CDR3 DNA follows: TGCAGCGTTGGCATAGTGGATGAGCAGTTCTTC. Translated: CSVGIVDEQFF.

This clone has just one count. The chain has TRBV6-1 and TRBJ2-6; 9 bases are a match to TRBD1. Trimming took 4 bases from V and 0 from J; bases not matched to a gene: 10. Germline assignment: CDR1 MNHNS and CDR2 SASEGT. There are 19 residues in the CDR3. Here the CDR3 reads CASSAPGTGKHSGANVLTF. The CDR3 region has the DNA TGTGCCAGCAGTGCACCCGGGACAGGGAAACACTCTGGGGCCAACGTCCTGACTTTC.

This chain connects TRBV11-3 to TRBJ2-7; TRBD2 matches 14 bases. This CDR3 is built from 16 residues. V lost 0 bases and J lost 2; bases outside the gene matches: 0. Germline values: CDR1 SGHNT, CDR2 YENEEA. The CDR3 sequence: CASSLETSGRAYEQYF. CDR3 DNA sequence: TGTGCCAGCAGCTTAGAGACTAGCGGGAGGGCCTACGAGCAGTACTTC. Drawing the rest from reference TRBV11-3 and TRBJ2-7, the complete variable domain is EAGVVQSPRYKIIEKKQPVAFWCNPISGHNTLYWYLQNLGQGPELLIRYENEEAVDDSQLPKDRFSAERLKGVDSTLKIQPAELGDSAVYLCASSLETSGRAYEQYFGPGTRLTVT.

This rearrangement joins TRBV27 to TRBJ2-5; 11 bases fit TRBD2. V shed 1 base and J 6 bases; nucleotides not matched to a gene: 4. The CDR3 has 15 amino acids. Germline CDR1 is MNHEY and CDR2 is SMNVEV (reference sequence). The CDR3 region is CASSLWSSGRQTQYF. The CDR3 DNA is TGTGCCAGCAGTTTATGGTCTAGCGGGAGGCAGACCCAGTACTTC.

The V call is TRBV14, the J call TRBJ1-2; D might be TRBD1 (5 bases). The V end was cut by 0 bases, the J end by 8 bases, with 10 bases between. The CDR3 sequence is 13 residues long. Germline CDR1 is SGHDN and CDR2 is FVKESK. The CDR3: CASSQDWRGGYTF. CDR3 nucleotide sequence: TGTGCCAGCAGCCAAGATTGGCGGGGCGGCTACACCTTC.

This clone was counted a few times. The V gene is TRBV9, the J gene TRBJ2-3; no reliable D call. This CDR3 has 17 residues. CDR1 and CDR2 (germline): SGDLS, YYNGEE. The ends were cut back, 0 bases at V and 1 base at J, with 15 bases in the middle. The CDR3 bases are TGTGCCAGCAGCGTAGAAGAAGGCGGCACCGGCACAGATACGCAGTATTTT. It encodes CASSVEEGGTGTDTQYF.

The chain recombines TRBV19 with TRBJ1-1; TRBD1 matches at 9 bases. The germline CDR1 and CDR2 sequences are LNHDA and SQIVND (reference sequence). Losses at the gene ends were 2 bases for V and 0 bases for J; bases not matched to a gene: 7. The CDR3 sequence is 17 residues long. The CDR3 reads CASSILPGQGLNTEAFF. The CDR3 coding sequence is TGTGCCAGTAGTATACTCCCGGGACAGGGATTGAACACTGAAGCTTTCTTT. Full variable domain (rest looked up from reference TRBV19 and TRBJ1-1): DGGITQSPKYLFRKEGQNVTLSCEQNLNHDAMYWYRQDPGQGLRLIYYSQIVNDFQKGDIAEGYSVSREKKESFPLTVTSAQKNPTAFYLCASSILPGQGLNTEAFFGQGTRLTVV.

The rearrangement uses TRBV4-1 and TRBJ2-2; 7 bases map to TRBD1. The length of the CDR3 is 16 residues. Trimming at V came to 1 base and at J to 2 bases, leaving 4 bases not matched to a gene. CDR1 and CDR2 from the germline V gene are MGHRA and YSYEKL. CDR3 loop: CASSQGQGVNTGELFF. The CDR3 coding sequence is TGCGCCAGCAGCCAAGGTCAGGGGGTAAACACCGGGGAGCTGTTTTTT.

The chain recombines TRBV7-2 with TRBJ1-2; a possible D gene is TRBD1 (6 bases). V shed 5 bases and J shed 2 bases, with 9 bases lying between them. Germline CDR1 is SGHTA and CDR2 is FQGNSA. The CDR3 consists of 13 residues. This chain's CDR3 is CASSPGQNYGYTF. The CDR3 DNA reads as TGTGCCAGCAGCCCCGGACAGAACTATGGCTACACCTTC.

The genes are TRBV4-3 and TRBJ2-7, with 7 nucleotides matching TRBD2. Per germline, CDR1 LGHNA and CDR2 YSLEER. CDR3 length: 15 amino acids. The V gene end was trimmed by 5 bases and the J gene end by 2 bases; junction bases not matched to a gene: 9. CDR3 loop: CASSTQRESPYEQYF. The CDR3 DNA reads TGCGCCAGCAGCACTCAGCGGGAATCTCCCTACGAGCAGTACTTC.

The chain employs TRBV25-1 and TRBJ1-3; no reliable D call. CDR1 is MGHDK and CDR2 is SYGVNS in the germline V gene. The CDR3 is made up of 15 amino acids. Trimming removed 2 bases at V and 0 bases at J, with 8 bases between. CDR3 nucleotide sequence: TGTGCCAGCAGTGAACCTTTGACCTCTGGAAACACCATATATTTT. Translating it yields CASSEPLTSGNTIYF. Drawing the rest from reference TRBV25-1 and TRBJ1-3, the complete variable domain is EADIYQTPRYLVIGTGKKITLECSQTMGHDKMYWYQQDPGMELHLIHYSYGVNSTEKGDLSSESTVSRIRTEHFPLTLESARPSHTSQYLCASSEPLTSGNTIYFGEGSWLTVV.

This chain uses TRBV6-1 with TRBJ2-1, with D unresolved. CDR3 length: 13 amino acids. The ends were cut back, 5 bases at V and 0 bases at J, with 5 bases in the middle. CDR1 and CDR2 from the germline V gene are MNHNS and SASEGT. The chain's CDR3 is CASSIRSYNEQFF. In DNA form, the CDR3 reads TGTGCCAGCAGTATCCGCTCCTACAATGAGCAGTTCTTC.

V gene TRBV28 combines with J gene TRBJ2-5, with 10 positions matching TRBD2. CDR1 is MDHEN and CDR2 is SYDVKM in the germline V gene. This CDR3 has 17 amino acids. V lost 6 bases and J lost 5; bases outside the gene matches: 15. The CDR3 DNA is TGTGCCAGCAGCCGGAGCGGGAGCGGGAGGGCCGGGGAGACCCAGTACTTC. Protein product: CASSRSGSGRAGETQYF.

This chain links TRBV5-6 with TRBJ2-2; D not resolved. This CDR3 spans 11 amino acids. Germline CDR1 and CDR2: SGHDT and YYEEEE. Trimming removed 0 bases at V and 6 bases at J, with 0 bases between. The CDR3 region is CASSLAGELFF. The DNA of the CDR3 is TGTGCCAGCAGCTTGGCCGGGGAGCTGTTTTTT. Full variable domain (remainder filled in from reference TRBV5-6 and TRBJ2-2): DAGVTQSPTHLIKTRGQQVTLRCSPKSGHDTVSWYQQALGQGPQFIFQYYEEEERQRGNFPDRFSGHQFPNYSSELNVNALLLGDSALYLCASSLAGELFFGEGSRLTVL.

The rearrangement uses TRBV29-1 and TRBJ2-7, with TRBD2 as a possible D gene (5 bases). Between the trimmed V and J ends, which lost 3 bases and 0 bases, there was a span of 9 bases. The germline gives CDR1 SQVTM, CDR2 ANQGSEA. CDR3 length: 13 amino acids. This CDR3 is CSVDLGDSYEQYF. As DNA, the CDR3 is TGCAGCGTTGATCTCGGGGACTCCTACGAGCAGTACTTC.

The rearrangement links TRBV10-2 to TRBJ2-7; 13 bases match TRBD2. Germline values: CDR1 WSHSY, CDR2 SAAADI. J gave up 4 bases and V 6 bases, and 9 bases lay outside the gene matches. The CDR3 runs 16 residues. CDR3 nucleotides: TGCGCCAGCAGAGACGGACTAGCGGGAGACCTATACGAGCAGTACTTC. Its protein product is CASRDGLAGDLYEQYF.

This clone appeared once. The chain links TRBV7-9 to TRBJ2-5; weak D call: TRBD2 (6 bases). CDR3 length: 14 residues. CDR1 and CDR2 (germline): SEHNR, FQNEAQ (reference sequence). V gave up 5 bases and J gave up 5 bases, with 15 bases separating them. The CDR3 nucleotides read TGTGCCAGCAGCGACCGCTTTGGAGGGGAGACCCAGTACTTC. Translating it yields CASSDRFGGETQYF. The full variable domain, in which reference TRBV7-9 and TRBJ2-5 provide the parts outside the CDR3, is DTGVSQNPRHKITKRGQNVTFRCDPISEHNRLYWYRQTLGQGPEFLTYFQNEAQLEKSRLLSDRFSAERPKGSFSTLEIQRTEQGDSAMYLCASSDRFGGETQYFGPGTRLLVL.

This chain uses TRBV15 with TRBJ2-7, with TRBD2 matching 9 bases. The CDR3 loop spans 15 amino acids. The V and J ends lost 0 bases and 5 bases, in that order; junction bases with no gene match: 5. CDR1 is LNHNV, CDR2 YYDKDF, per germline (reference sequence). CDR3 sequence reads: CATSREGLANHEQYF. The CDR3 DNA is TGTGCCACCAGCAGAGAAGGACTAGCGAACCACGAGCAGTACTTC. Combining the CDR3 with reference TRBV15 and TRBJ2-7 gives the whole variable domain DAMVIQNPRYQVTQFGKPVTLSCSQTLNHNVMYWYQQKSSQAPKLLFHYYDKDFNNEADTPDNFQSRRPNTSFCFLDIRSPGLGDTAMYLCATSREGLANHEQYFGPGTRLTVT.

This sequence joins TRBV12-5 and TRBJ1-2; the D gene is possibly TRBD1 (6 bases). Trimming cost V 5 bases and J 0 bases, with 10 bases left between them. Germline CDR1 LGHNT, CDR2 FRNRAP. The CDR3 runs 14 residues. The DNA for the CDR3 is TGTGCTAGTGGTCCGGACAGTTCTAACTATGGCTACACCTTC. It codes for CASGPDSSNYGYTF.

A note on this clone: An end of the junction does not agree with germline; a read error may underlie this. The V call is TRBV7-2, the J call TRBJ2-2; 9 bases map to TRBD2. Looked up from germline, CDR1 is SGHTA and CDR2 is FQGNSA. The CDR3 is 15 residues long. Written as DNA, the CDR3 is TGTGCCAGCAGGTTAGCGGGAGCGAACACCGGGGAGCTGTTTTTT. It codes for CASRLAGANTGELFF. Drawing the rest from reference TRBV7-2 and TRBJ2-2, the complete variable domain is GAGVSQSPSNKVTEKGKDVELRCDPISGHTALYWYRQSLGQGLEFLIYFQGNSAPDKSGLPSDRFSAERTGGSVSTLTIQRTQQEDSAVYLCASRLAGANTGELFFGEGSRLTVL.

The CDR3 reads CASRWVVDQETQYF. Here the CDR3 DNA reads TGTGCCAGCAGATGGGTAGTTGACCAAGAGACCCAGTACTTC. V is TRBV2 and J is TRBJ2-5; no clear D. The CDR3 extends over 14 amino acids. Trimming removed 6 bases at V and 0 bases at J, with 11 bases between. Germline assignment: CDR1 SNHLY and CDR2 FYNNEI.

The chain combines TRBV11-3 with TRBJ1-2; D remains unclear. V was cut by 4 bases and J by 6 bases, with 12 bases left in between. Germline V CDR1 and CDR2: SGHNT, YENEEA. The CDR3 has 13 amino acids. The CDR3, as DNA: TGTGCCAGCAGCTCCGTGGATGGAAATGGCTACACCTTC. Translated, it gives CASSSVDGNGYTF. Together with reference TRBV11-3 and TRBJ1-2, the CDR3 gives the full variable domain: EAGVVQSPRYKIIEKKQPVAFWCNPISGHNTLYWYLQNLGQGPELLIRYENEEAVDDSQLPKDRFSAERLKGVDSTLKIQPAELGDSAVYLCASSSVDGNGYTFGSGTRLTVV.

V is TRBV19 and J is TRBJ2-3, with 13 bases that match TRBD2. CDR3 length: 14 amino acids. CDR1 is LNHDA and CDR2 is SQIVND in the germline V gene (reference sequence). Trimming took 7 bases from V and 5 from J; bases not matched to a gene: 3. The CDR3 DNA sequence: TGTGCCAGTATCGGGACTAGCGGGATAGATACGCAGTATTTT. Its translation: CASIGTSGIDTQYF.

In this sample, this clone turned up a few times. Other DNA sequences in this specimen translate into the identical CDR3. The CDR3 DNA sequence: TGCAGCGTTGAGAGGGGTGGGAACACTGAAGCTTTCTTT. Translated, it gives CSVERGGNTEAFF. The chain joins TRBV29-1 to TRBJ1-1; tentatively, D is TRBD1 (5 bases). Per the germline V gene, CDR1 is SQVTM and CDR2 is ANQGSEA. Trimming pared 3 bases from V and 1 base from J, leaving 9 bases between. The CDR3 spans 13 residues.

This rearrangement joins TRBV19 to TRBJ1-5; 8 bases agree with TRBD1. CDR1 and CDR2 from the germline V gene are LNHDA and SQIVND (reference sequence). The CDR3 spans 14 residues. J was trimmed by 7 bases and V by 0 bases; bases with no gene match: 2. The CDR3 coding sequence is TGTGCCAGTAGTATAGATCCAGGGGGCCAGCCCCAGCATTTT. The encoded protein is CASSIDPGGQPQHF.

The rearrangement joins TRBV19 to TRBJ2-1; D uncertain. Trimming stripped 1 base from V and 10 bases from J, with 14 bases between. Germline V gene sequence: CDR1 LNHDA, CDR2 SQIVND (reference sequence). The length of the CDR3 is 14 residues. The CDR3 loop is CASSIGGSSVEQFF. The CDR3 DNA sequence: TGTGCCAGTAGTATAGGTGGTAGCTCAGTCGAGCAGTTCTTC. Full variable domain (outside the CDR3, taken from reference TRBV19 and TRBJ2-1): DGGITQSPKYLFRKEGQNVTLSCEQNLNHDAMYWYRQDPGQGLRLIYYSQIVNDFQKGDIAEGYSVSREKKESFPLTVTSAQKNPTAFYLCASSIGGSSVEQFFGPGTRLTVL.

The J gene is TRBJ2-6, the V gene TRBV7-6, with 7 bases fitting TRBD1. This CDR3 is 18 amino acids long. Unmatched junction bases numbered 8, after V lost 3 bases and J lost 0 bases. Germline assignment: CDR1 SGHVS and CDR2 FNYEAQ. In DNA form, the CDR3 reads TGTGCCAGCAGCTTCCGCGACGGACAGGCCTCTGGGGCCAACGTCCTGACTTTC. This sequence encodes CASSFRDGQASGANVLTF.

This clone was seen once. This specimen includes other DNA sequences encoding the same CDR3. CDR3: CASSIGQGAYEQYF. In DNA, the CDR3 is TGTGCCAGTAGTATAGGACAGGGGGCCTACGAGCAGTACTTC. V usage is TRBV19 and J usage is TRBJ2-7; 9 bases fit TRBD1. CDR1 and CDR2 (germline): LNHDA, SQIVND (reference sequence). Losses at the gene ends were 1 base for V and 2 bases for J; bases not matched to a gene: 0. The CDR3 has 14 residues.

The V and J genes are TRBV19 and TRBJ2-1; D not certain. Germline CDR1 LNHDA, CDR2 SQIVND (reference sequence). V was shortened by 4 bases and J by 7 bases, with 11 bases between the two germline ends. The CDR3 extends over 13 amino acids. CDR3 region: CASSSLLRNEQFF. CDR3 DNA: TGTGCCAGTAGTAGCCTCTTACGGAATGAGCAGTTCTTC. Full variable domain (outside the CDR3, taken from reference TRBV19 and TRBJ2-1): DGGITQSPKYLFRKEGQNVTLSCEQNLNHDAMYWYRQDPGQGLRLIYYSQIVNDFQKGDIAEGYSVSREKKESFPLTVTSAQKNPTAFYLCASSSLLRNEQFFGPGTRLTVL.